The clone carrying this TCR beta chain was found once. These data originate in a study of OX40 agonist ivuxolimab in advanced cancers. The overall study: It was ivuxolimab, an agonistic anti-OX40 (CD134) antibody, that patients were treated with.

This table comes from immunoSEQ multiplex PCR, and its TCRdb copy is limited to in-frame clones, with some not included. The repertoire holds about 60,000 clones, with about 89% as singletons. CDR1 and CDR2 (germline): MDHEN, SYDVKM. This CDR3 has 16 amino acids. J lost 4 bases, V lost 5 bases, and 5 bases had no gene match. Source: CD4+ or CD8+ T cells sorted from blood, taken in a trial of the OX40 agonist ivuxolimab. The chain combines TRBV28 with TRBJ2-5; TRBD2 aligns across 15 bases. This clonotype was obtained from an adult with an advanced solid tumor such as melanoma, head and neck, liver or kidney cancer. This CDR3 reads CASSIPGLAGGETQYF. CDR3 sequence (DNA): TGTGCCAGCAGTATCCCGGGACTAGCGGGAGGAGAGACCCAGTACTTC.